These 19 T cell receptor beta chains were all obtained from the same sample, sequenced in a study of shared clonotypes between healthy human individuals. The table came from immunoSEQ multiplex PCR; TCRdb's copy has only in-frame clones and leaves some out. The data contain some 1,400,000 clones, approximately 96% of them singletons. The sample consisted of naive CD4+ T cells sorted from blood. Subset noted: CD45RA+ positively selected. The receptors originated from a man in his thirties or forties in good health.

J is TRBJ2-5 and V is TRBV27; 7 nucleotides line up with TRBD2. The CDR3 covers 15 residues. The V segment lost 6 bases and the J segment 1 base; nucleotides outside the gene matches: 8. Germline V gene data show CDR1 as MNHEY and CDR2 as SMNVEV (reference sequence). CDR3 amino acids: CASSPHWGGQETQYF. In DNA, the CDR3 is TGTGCCAGCAGCCCCCACTGGGGGGGCCAAGAGACCCAGTACTTC.

The rearrangement joins TRBV7-2 to TRBJ2-7, with a tentative D call TRBD1 (5 bases). Germline CDR1 and CDR2: SGHTA and FQGNSA. V lost 6 bases, J lost 1 base, and 16 bases lay in between. There are 15 residues in the CDR3. CDR3 amino acids: CASRLGAIHSYEQYF. DNA of the CDR3: TGTGCCAGCAGGCTAGGGGCAATTCATTCCTACGAGCAGTACTTC.

The V gene is TRBV7-3, the J gene TRBJ2-2; D gene unclear. Germline loops: CDR1 SGHTA, CDR2 FQGTGA. The V and J ends lost 2 bases and 4 bases respectively, with 5 bases between them. The CDR3 length is 13 residues. The CDR3 reads CASSLVRTGELFF. The CDR3 DNA is TGTGCCAGCAGCTTAGTCCGCACCGGGGAGCTGTTTTTT.

This chain links TRBV2 with TRBJ2-1; TRBD2 aligns across 7 bases. This CDR3 has 16 amino acids. After removal of 7 bases from V and 7 bases from J, the junction contained 16 bases not matched to a gene. CDR1 and CDR2 from the germline V gene are SNHLY and FYNNEI. The DNA for the CDR3 is TGTGCCAGCAATACCTACCGGGCGGGAGTGTTTAATGAGCAGTTCTTC. It specifies CASNTYRAGVFNEQFF.

This sequence joins TRBV6-6 and TRBJ1-5, with D possibly matching TRBD1 (6 bases). The ends were cut back, 0 bases at V and 5 bases at J, with 14 bases in the middle. The CDR3 totals 16 residues. Looked up from germline, CDR1 is MNHNY and CDR2 is SVGAGI (reference sequence). CDR3 DNA sequence: TGTGCCAGCAGTTACTCGATAACCCAGGGGTATCAGCCCCAGCATTTT. This gives the protein CASSYSITQGYQPQHF.

This clone has just one count. Other nucleotide sequences in the sample specify the same CDR3. V gene TRBV19 combines with J gene TRBJ2-1; 11 bases map to TRBD2. This CDR3 is built from 18 residues. The V segment lost 0 bases and the J segment 4 bases; nucleotides outside the gene matches: 8. Germline CDR1 LNHDA, CDR2 SQIVND (reference sequence). The CDR3 DNA reads as TGTGCCAGTAGTATAGAGGGGCGACTAGCGGGGATTTACAATGAGCAGTTCTTC. The encoded protein is CASSIEGRLAGIYNEQFF.

V and J are TRBV5-5 and TRBJ2-1; the match to TRBD2 covers 10 bases. CDR3 length: 15 amino acids. The V segment lost 5 bases and the J segment 7 bases; nucleotides outside the gene matches: 9. CDR1 and CDR2 from the germline V gene are SGHKS and YYEKEE (reference sequence). The CDR3 reads CASSYGLAANNEQFF. The CDR3 nucleotides are TGTGCCAGCAGTTACGGACTAGCGGCCAATAATGAGCAGTTCTTC.

The CDR3 DNA follows: TGTGCCAGCAGTTTGTTGGCTGCGGGGGGCACCTACGAGCAGTACTTC. Residues: CASSLLAAGGTYEQYF. The J gene is TRBJ2-7, the V gene TRBV28, with 8 bases that match TRBD2. Germline CDR1 and CDR2: MDHEN and SYDVKM. The CDR3 length is 16 residues. The J segment lost 2 bases and the V segment lost 3 bases, leaving 9 bases of the junction unmatched.

The chain joins TRBV19 to TRBJ1-2, with D perhaps TRBD1 (5 bases). This CDR3 spans 13 amino acids. The germline V gene encodes CDR1 LNHDA and CDR2 SQIVND (reference sequence). V was shortened by 8 bases and J by 5 bases, with 15 bases between the two germline ends. The CDR3 here is CASYTGTDYGYTF. The CDR3 region has the DNA TGTGCCAGTTATACGGGGACGGATTATGGCTACACCTTC.

The rearrangement joins TRBV7-9 to TRBJ1-5; D is undetermined. The ends were cut back, 5 bases at V and 3 bases at J, with 14 bases in the middle. The germline gives CDR1 SEHNR, CDR2 FQNEAQ (reference sequence). There are 15 residues in the CDR3. The DNA for the CDR3 is TGTGCCAGCAGCGCCGGCAGTGGGGACAATCAGCCCCAGCATTTT. Amino acid sequence: CASSAGSGDNQPQHF. The variable domain in full, completed from reference TRBV7-9 and TRBJ1-5, reads DTGVSQNPRHKITKRGQNVTFRCDPISEHNRLYWYRQTLGQGPEFLTYFQNEAQLEKSRLLSDRFSAERPKGSFSTLEIQRTEQGDSAMYLCASSAGSGDNQPQHFGDGTRLSIL.

This chain uses TRBV2 with TRBJ2-1; D remains unclear. V was cut by 3 bases and J by 3 bases, with 15 bases left in between. Germline V gene lookup returns CDR1 SNHLY and CDR2 FYNNEI. The CDR3 is 16 amino acids. CDR3: CASSDSADPLYNEQFF. The CDR3 nucleotides are TGTGCCAGCAGTGATTCGGCCGACCCCCTCTACAATGAGCAGTTCTTC.

A few counts support this clone. Other DNA sequences in this sample translate to the same CDR3. The J gene is TRBJ2-7, the V gene TRBV19; tentatively, D is TRBD2 (5 bases). The CDR3 runs to 12 residues. V dropped 5 bases and J dropped 2 bases, with 7 bases sitting between them. Germline V gene data show CDR1 as LNHDA and CDR2 as SQIVND (reference sequence). CDR3 nucleotide sequence: TGTGCCAGTAGTCGGGGAGCCTACGAGCAGTACTTC. Amino acids: CASSRGAYEQYF.

This chain links TRBV4-3 with TRBJ2-7, with 8 bases aligning to TRBD2. Unmatched junction bases numbered 5, after V lost 2 bases and J lost 2 bases. CDR1 and CDR2 (germline): LGHNA, YSLEER. This CDR3 region has 15 residues. The CDR3 loop reads CASSQLAGVAYEQYF. The CDR3 DNA reads as TGCGCCAGCAGCCAACTAGCGGGTGTAGCCTACGAGCAGTACTTC.

The chain has TRBV6-1 and TRBJ2-5; a possible D gene is TRBD2 (6 bases). V was cut by 3 bases and J by 0 bases, with 11 bases left in between. Per germline, CDR1 MNHNS and CDR2 SASEGT. CDR3 length: 15 amino acids. CDR3 sequence (DNA): TGTGCCAGCAGTGACGGCGGGATCCACCAAGAGACCCAGTACTTC. Translation gives CASSDGGIHQETQYF.

The rearrangement uses TRBV25-1 and TRBJ2-4, with D tentatively TRBD1 (7 bases). This CDR3 region has 15 residues. Deletions cut 4 bases from V and 5 bases from J, with 15 bases between. CDR1 MGHDK and CDR2 SYGVNS come from the germline V gene. CDR3 protein: CASSVQGRGENIQYF. CDR3 sequence (DNA): TGTGCCAGCAGTGTACAGGGCAGGGGGGAAAACATTCAGTACTTC.

The DNA for the CDR3 is TGTGCCAGCATCAAGAGGGGCTGGGATGGCTACACCTTC. As protein: CASIKRGWDGYTF. The chain links TRBV2 to TRBJ1-2; possibly TRBD1 for D (5 bases). The CDR3 is made up of 13 amino acids. In germline, CDR1 is SNHLY, CDR2 FYNNEI. V lost 7 bases, J lost 6 bases, and 15 bases lay in between. Full variable domain (rest looked up from reference TRBV2 and TRBJ1-2): EPEVTQTPSHQVTQMGQEVILRCVPISNHLYFYWYRQILGQKVEFLVSFYNNEISEKSEIFDDQFSVERPDGSNFTLKIRSTKLEDSAMYFCASIKRGWDGYTFGSGTRLTVV.

The chain's CDR3 is CASSDQTVAGELFF. Written as DNA, the CDR3 is TGTGCCAGCAGCGACCAGACAGTCGCCGGGGAGCTGTTTTTT. The J gene is TRBJ2-2, the V gene TRBV7-8, with a possible D match to TRBD1 (5 bases). The germline V gene encodes CDR1 SGHVS and CDR2 FQNEAQ. The CDR3 length is 14 residues. Trimming cost V 5 bases and J 6 bases, with 13 bases left between them.

The chain has TRBV2 and TRBJ2-7; weak D call: TRBD2 (6 bases). The germline V gene has CDR1 SNHLY and CDR2 FYNNEI. This CDR3 comprises 12 residues. The V end lost 9 bases, the J end lost 4 bases, and 13 bases lay between the germline ends. CDR3 in amino acids: CASRRDGYEQYF. CDR3 in DNA: TGTGCCAGTCGGAGGGATGGTTACGAGCAGTACTTC.

This sequence joins TRBV19 and TRBJ1-1, with D perhaps TRBD1 (5 bases). The CDR3 spans 15 residues. The V gene lost 5 bases and the J gene lost 4 bases, with 17 bases spanning the gap. Germline CDR1 is LNHDA and CDR2 is SQIVND (reference sequence). The CDR3 loop is CASSALPEGLTEAFF. The CDR3 region has the DNA TGTGCCAGTAGTGCCCTCCCCGAGGGGCTCACTGAAGCTTTCTTT.